This entry features one TCR beta chain sequence. Its antigen is not identified. This specimen comes from a study of cytomegalovirus exposure and HLA in healthy donors. On the study more broadly: Findings of an earlier analysis included 90 million to 120 million unique TCR beta sequences from 180 million or so T cells. Study-wide results and limits: In a later analysis, a missense DCLRE1C variant was linked to TCR beta V- and J-gene trimming.

This PCR relied on a set of 60 Vbeta primers and 13 Jbeta primers. Repertoires were generated with immunoSEQ multiplex PCR, while TCRdb's copy carries only in-frame clones and drops some. This table holds more than 200,000 clones, 82% found once. Trimming took 6 bases from V and 1 from J, leaving 10 bases between them. Germline CDR1 and CDR2: LNHDA and SQIVND (reference sequence). This CDR3 spans 13 amino acids. V usage is TRBV19 and J usage is TRBJ2-7, with D possibly being TRBD1 (6 bases). What was sequenced was PBMCs. The TCR originated in a middle-aged man in good health and CMV-seropositive. The CDR3 nucleotides are TGTGCCAGTAGCCAGGGGTGGTCCTACGAGCAGTACGTC. This gives the protein CASSQGWSYEQYV.